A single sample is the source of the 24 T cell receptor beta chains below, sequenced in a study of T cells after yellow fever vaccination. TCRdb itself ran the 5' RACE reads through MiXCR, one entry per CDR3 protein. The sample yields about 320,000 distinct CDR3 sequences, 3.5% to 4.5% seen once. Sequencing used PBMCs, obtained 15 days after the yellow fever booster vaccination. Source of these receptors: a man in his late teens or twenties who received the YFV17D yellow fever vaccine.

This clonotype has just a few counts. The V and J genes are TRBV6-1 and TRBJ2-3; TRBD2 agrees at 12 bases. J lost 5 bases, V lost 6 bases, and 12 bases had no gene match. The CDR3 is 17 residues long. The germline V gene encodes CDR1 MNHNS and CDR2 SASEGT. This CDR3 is CASRVTTSGGDIDTQYF. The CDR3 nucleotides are TGTGCCAGCAGAGTTACGACTAGCGGGGGAGACATAGATACGCAGTATTTT.

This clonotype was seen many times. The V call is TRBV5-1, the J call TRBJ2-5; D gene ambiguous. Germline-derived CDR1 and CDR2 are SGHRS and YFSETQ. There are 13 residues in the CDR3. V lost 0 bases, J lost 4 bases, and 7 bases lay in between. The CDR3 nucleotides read TGCGCCAGCAGCTTGGCAGAGCGAGAGACCCAGTACTTC. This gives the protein CASSLAERETQYF.

The CDR3 DNA reads TGTGCCAGCAGCTTAAGCCCCATCTACGAGCAGTACGTC. It codes for CASSLSPIYEQYV. The chain is built from TRBV7-2 and TRBJ2-7; D gene unclear. V shed 2 bases and J shed 3 bases, with 8 bases lying between them. Per the germline V gene, CDR1 is SGHTA and CDR2 is FQGNSA. The length of the CDR3 is 13 residues.

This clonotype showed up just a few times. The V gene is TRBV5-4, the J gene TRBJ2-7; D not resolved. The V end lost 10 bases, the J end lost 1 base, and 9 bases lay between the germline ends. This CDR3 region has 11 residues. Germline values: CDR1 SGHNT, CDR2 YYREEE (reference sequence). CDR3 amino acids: CACLKSYEQYV. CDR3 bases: TGTGCCTGCCTTAAGTCCTACGAGCAGTACGTC.

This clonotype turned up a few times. For the CDR3, the DNA is TGTGCCAGCAGTCAAAAGGGCGGGGACAGGGCCTACGAGCAGTACGTC. This codes for CASSQKGGDRAYEQYV. This chain joins TRBV5-5 and TRBJ2-7; 9 nucleotides match TRBD1. Germline CDR1 reads SGHKS; CDR2 reads YYEKEE (reference sequence). The J segment lost 2 bases and the V segment lost 5 bases, leaving 11 bases of the junction unmatched. This CDR3 contains 16 residues.

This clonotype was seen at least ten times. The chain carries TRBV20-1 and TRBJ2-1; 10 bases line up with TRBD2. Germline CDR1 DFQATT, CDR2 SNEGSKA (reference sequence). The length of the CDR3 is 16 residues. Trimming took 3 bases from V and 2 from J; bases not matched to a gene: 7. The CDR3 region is CSARGSGGAPYNEQFF. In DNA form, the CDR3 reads TGCAGTGCTAGGGGGAGCGGGGGGGCCCCCTACAATGAGCAGTTCTTC.

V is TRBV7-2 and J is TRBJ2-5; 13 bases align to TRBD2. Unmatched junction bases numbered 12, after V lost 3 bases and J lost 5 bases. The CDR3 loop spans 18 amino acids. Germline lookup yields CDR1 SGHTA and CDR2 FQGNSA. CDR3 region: CASSFVGLAGSSGETQYF. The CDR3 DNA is TGTGCCAGCAGCTTTGTGGGACTAGCGGGGTCCTCAGGGGAGACCCAGTACTTC.

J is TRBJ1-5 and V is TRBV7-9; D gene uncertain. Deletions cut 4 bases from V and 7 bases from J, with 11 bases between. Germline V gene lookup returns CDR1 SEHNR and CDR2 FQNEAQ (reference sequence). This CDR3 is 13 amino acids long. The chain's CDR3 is CASSSRDEQPQHF. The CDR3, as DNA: TGTGCCAGCAGCTCACGTGACGAGCAGCCCCAGCATTTT.

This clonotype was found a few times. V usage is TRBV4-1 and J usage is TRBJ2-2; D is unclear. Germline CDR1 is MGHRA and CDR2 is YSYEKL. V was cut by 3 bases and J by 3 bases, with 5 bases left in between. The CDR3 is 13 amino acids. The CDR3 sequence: CASSHLYTGELFF. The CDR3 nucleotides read TGCGCCAGCAGCCACCTCTACACCGGGGAGCTGTTTTTT.

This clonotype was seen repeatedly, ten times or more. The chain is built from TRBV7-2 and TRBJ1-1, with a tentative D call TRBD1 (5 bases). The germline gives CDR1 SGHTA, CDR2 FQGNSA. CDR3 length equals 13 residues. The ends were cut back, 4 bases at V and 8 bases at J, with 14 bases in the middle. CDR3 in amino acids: CASSSTQGSEAFF. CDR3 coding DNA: TGTGCCAGCAGCTCTACGCAGGGAAGCGAAGCTTTCTTT.

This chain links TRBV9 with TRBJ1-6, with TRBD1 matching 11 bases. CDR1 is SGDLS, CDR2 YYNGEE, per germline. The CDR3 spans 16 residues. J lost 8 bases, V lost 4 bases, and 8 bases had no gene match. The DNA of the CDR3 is TGTGCCAGCAGCCTCCTTGGGACAGGGGGGGATTCACCCCTCCACTTT. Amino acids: CASSLLGTGGDSPLHF.

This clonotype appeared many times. The CDR3 region has the DNA TGTGCCAGCAGCCCGACAGGGGGCCCAGATACGCAGTATTTT. Protein: CASSPTGGPDTQYF. V and J are TRBV7-2 and TRBJ2-3; the match to TRBD1 covers 10 bases. In germline, CDR1 is SGHTA, CDR2 FQGNSA. J was trimmed by 4 bases and V by 5 bases; bases with no gene match: 3. This CDR3 is 14 amino acids long. Full variable domain (missing parts from reference TRBV7-2 and TRBJ2-3): GAGVSQSPSNKVTEKGKDVELRCDPISGHTALYWYRQSLGQGLEFLIYFQGNSAPDKSGLPSDRFSAERTGGSVSTLTIQRTQQEDSAVYLCASSPTGGPDTQYFGPGTRLTVL.

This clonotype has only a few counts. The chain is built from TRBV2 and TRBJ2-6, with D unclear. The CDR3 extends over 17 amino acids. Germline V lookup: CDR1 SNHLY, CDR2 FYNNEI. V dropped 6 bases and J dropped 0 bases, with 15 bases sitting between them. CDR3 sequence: CASSPPTFRSGANVLTF. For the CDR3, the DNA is TGTGCCAGCAGCCCACCGACATTTCGCTCTGGGGCCAACGTCCTGACTTTC.

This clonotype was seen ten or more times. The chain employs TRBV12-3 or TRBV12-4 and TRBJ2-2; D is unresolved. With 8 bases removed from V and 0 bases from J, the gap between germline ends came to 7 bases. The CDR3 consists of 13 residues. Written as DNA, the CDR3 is TGTGCCAGCGGAACAACGAACACCGGGGAGCTGTTTTTT. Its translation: CASGTTNTGELFF.

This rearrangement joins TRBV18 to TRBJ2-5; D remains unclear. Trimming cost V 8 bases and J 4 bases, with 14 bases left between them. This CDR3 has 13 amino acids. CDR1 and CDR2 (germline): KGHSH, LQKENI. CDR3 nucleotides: TGTGCCAGCCCACTACTACGCACAGAGACCCAGTACTTC. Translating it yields CASPLLRTETQYF.

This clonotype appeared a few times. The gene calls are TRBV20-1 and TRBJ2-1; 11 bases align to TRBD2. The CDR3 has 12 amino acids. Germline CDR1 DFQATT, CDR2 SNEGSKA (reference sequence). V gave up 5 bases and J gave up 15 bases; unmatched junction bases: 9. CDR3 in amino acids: CSAPQTSGTVFF. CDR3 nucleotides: TGCAGTGCTCCCCAGACTAGCGGGACGGTGTTCTTC.

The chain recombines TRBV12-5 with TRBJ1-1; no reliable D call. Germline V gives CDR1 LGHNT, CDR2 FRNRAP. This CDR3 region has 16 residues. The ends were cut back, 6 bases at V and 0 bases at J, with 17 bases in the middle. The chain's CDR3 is CASGFTRRALNTEAFF. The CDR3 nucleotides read TGTGCTAGTGGCTTTACACGGCGGGCCTTGAACACTGAAGCTTTCTTT. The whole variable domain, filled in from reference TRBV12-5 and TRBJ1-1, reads DARVTQTPRHKVTEMGQEVTMRCQPILGHNTVFWYRQTMMQGLELLAYFRNRAPLDDSGMPKDRFSAEMPDATLATLKIQPSEPRDSAVYFCASGFTRRALNTEAFFGQGTRLTVV.

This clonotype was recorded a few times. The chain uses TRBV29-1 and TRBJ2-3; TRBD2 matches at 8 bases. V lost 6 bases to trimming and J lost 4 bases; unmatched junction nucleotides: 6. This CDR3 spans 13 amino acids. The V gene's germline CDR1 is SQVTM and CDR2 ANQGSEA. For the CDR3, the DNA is TGCAGCGTCCGGGGGGGCCAAGCAGATACGCAGTATTTT. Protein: CSVRGGQADTQYF.

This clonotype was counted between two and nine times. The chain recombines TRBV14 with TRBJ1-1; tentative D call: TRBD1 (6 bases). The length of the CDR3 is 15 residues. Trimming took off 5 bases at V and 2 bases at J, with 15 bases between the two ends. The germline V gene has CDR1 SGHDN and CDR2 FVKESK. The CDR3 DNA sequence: TGTGCCAGCAGCGTCCCCGGGACAACTAACACTGAAGCTTTCTTT. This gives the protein CASSVPGTTNTEAFF.

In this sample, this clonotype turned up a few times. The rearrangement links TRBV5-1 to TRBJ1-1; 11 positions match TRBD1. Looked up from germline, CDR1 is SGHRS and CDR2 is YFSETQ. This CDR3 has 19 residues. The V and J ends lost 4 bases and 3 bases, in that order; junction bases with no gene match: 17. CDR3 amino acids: CASSAYERTGGFSDTEAFF. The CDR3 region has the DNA TGCGCCAGCAGCGCATACGAGCGGACAGGGGGCTTCTCGGACACTGAAGCTTTCTTT.

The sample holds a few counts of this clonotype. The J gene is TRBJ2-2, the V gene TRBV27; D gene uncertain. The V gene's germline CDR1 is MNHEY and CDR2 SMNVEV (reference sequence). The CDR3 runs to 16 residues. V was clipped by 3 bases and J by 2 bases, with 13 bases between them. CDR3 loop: CASSLGNTVNTGELFF. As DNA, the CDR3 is TGTGCCAGCAGTTTGGGGAATACAGTAAACACCGGGGAGCTGTTTTTT.

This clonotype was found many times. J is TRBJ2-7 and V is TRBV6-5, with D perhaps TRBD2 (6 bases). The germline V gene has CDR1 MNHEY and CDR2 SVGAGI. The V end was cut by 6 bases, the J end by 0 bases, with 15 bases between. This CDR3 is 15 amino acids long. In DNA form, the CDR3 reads TGTGCCAGCAGCCAGGGACTTCCCAGCTCCTACGAGCAGTACTTC. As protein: CASSQGLPSSYEQYF.

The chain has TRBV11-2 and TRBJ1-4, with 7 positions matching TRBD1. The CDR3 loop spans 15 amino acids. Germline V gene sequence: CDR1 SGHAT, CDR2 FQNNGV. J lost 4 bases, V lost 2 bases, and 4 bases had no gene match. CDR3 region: CASSLQGGFNEKLFF. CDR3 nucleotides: TGTGCCAGCAGCTTACAGGGGGGCTTTAATGAAAAACTGTTTTTT.

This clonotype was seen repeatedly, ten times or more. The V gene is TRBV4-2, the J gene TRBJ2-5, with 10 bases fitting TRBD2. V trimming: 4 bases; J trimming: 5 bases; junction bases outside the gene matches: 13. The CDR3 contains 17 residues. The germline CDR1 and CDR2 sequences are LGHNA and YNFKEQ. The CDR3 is CASSRDGSSGGYETQYF. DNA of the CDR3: TGTGCCAGCAGCCGAGACGGTTCTAGCGGGGGTTATGAGACCCAGTACTTC.